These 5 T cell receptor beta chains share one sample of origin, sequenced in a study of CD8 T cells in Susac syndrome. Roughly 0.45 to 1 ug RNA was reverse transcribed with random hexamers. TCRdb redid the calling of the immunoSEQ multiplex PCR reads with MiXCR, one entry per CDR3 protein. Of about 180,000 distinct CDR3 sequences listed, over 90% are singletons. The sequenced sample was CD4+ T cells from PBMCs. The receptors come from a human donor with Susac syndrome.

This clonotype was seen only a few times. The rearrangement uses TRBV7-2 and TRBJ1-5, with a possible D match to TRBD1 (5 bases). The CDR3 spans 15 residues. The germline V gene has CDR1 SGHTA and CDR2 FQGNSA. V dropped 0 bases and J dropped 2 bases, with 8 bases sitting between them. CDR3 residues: CASSLAGAGNQPQHF. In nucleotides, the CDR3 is TGTGCCAGCAGCTTAGCAGGGGCAGGCAATCAGCCCCAGCATTTT.

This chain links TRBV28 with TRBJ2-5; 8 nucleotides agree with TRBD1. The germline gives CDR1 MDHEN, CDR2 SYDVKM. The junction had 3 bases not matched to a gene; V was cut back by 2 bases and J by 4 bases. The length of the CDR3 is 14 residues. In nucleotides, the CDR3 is TGTGCCAGCAGTTTACAGACAGGGGTAGAGACCCAGTACTTC. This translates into CASSLQTGVETQYF. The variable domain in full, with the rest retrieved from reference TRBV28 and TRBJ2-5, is DVKVTQSSRYLVKRTGEKVFLECVQDMDHENMFWYRQDPGLGLRLIYFSYDVKMKEKGDIPEGYSVSREKKERFSLILESASTNQTSMYLCASSLQTGVETQYFGPGTRLLVL.

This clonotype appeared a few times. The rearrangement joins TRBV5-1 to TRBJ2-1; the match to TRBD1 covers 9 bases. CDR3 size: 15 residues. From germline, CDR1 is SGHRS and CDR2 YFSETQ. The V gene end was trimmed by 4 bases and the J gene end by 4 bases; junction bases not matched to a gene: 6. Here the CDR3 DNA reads TGCGCCAGCAGCATCCGGGACAGGGCGTACAATGAGCAGTTCTTC. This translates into CASSIRDRAYNEQFF.

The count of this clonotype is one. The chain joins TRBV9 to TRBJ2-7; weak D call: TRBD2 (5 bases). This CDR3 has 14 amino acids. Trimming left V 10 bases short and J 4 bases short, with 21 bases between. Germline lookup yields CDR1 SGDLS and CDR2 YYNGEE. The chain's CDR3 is CAFGKLVGLYEQYF. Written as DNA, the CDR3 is TGTGCCTTCGGGAAACTTGTCGGCCTATACGAGCAGTACTTC. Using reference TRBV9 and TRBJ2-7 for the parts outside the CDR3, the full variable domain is DSGVTQTPKHLITATGQRVTLRCSPRSGDLSVYWYQQSLDQGLQFLIQYYNGEERAKGNILERFSAQQFPDLHSELNLSSLELGDSALYFCAFGKLVGLYEQYFGPGTRLTVT.

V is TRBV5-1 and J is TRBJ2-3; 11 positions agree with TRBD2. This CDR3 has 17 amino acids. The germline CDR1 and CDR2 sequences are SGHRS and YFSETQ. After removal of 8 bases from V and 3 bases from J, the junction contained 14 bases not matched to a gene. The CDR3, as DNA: TGCGCCAGTCAACCCGGGGTAGCGGGAGGGCCTACAGATACGCAGTATTTT. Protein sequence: CASQPGVAGGPTDTQYF.